This T cell receptor (beta chain) is from a study of identical twins. This clonotype turned up a few times. TCRdb used MiXCR to reprocess the 5' RACE reads, holding one entry per CDR3 protein. The sample has approximately 470,000 distinct CDR3 sequences, approximately 15% seen once; the top ten hold around 0.48%. This sample was shared with a second study, whose subject was yellow fever vaccine responses in identical twins.

The sequence was collected from a woman aged 18-29 years in good health. The source material was CD4+ T cells sorted from blood.

CDR3: CATSRATGTGVNEQYF. CDR3 DNA: TGTGCCACCAGCAGAGCTACCGGGACAGGGGTTAACGAGCAGTACTTC. This rearrangement joins TRBV15 to TRBJ2-7; 10 positions agree with TRBD1. The length of the CDR3 is 16 residues. J lost 5 bases, V lost 1 base, and 8 bases had no gene match. Germline values: CDR1 LNHNV, CDR2 YYDKDF (reference sequence). The whole variable domain, remainder taken from reference TRBV15 and TRBJ2-7, is DAMVIQNPRYQVTQFGKPVTLSCSQTLNHNVMYWYQQKSSQAPKLLFHYYDKDFNNEADTPDNFQSRRPNTSFCFLDIRSPGLGDTAMYLCATSRATGTGVNEQYFGPGTRLTVT.